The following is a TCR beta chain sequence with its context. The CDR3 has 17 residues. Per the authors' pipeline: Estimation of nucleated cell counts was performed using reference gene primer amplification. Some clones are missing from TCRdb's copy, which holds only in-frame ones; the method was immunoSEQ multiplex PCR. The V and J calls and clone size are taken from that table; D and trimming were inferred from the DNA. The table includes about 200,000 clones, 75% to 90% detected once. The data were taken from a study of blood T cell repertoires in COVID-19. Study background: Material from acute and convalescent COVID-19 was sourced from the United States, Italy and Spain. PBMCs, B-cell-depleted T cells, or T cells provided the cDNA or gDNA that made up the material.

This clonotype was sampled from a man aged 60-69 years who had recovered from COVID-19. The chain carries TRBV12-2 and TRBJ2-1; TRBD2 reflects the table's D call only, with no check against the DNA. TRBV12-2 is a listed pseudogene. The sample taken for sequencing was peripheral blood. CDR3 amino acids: CASRLAASGPPYNEQFF. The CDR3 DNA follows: TGTGCAAGTCGCTTGGCAGCTAGCGGTCCCCCCTACAATGAGCAGTTCTTC.